Listed below are T cell receptor beta chains from one sample, sequenced in a study of PD-L1 blockade in urothelial cancer. Generated by immunoSEQ multiplex PCR, the TCRdb table keeps only in-frame clones and is missing some. The table has tens of thousands of clones, 90% seen once; the top ten hold 3.5% to 5%. Sequenced material: PBMCs, taken around atezolizumab (anti-PD-L1) treatment. The receptors originated from a man between 65 and 85 years old with urothelial cancer. Both conserved end residues are trimmed from each CDR3. Each record gives: clone size, J gene, V gene, CDR3 protein. Size is stated for part of the rows, as once, few or many counts, or as a class when the clone is expanded.

>-|TRBJ1-1|TRBV7-2
ASSFRGAGNTEAF
>-|TRBJ1-4|TRBV30
AWSVSSEKLF
>-|TRBJ2-2|TRBV28
ASSNSVPGELF
>-|TRBJ1-3|TRBV5-8
ASSLGTFGNTIY
>-|TRBJ1-2|TRBV7-2
ASSLAPSGKGGYT
>-|TRBJ1-2|TRBV23-1
ASSPLPRTGDTNYGYT
>-|TRBJ2-3|TRBV5-1
ASTPGQNTDTQY
>few|TRBJ2-5|TRBV5-1
ASSRPSGGQETQY
>-|TRBJ2-7|TRBV5-1
ASRGSGHEQY
>-|TRBJ2-1|TRBV7-9
ASSLADSNNEQF
>-|TRBJ2-3|TRBV7-9
ASSYLAGGTDTQY
>once|TRBJ1-5|TRBV5-1
ASSLGVTGSQPQH
>-|TRBJ2-1|TRBV7-9
ASSYPLRGEQF
>few|TRBJ2-1|TRBV5-1
ASSSSGGARGNEQF
>-|TRBJ1-1|TRBV6-6
ASRSRQGKNTEAF
>-|TRBJ1-2|TRBV28
ASSLGRANYGYT
>-|TRBJ2-2|TRBV4-2
ASSQGVSGSAGELF
>-|TRBJ2-7|TRBV19
ASSIGSSGTRTYEQY
>-|TRBJ2-1|TRBV28
ASSLRTGISYNEQF
>-|TRBJ2-1|TRBV5-4
ASSPGTSGGGKQF
>few|TRBJ2-5|TRBV19
ARGGSGRSETQY
>-|TRBJ1-4|TRBV18
ASSPGTGGEKLF
>-|TRBJ2-5|TRBV19
ASSSKGFGGETQY
>-|TRBJ2-1|TRBV19
ASSSTGKSYNEQF
>once|TRBJ1-4|TRBV5-1
ASSRGSSTNEKLF
>-|TRBJ2-3|TRBV5-4
ASSRQEDTQY
>few|TRBJ1-4|TRBV27
ASSHRGQGEKLF
>-|TRBJ2-7|TRBV27
ASTPFPGTGVYEQY
>-|TRBJ2-3|TRBV2
ASSDAGLAV
>-|TRBJ2-1|TRBV28
ASSLSGLAGGEQF
>-|TRBJ2-7|TRBV2
ASVSTAFTYEQY
>-|TRBJ2-2|TRBV6-1
ARGLAGGVTGELF
>-|TRBJ1-2|TRBV6-6
ASSSKDRGDYGYT
>-|TRBJ2-7|TRBV2
ASSEVAGSNEQY
>-|TRBJ2-1|TRBV28
ASSFPSSVLIYNEQF
>-|TRBJ1-2|TRBV29-1
SVGQGANYGYT
>few|TRBJ1-5|TRBV7-2
ASSTLGNQPQH
>-|TRBJ1-2|TRBV28
ASSHGQAWGYT
>-|TRBJ2-3|TRBV9
ASSQTDTQY
>-|TRBJ2-1|TRBV18
ASSTTGTEFEQF
>-|TRBJ2-7|TRBV5-1
ASSWDSSSYEQY
>-|TRBJ1-5|TRBV19
ASSPTDRVNQPQH